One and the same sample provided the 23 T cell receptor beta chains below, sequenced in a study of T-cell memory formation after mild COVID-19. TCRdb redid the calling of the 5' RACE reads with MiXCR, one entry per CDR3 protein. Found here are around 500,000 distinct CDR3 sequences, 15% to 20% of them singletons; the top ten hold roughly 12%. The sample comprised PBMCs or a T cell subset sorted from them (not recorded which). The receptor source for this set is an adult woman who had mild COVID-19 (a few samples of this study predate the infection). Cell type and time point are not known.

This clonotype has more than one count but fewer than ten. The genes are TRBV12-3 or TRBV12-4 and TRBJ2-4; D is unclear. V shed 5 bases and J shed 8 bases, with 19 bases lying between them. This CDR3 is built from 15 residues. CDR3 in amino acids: CASSAILRATDIQYF. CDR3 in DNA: TGTGCCAGCAGTGCAATCCTCCGGGCCACGGACATTCAGTACTTC.

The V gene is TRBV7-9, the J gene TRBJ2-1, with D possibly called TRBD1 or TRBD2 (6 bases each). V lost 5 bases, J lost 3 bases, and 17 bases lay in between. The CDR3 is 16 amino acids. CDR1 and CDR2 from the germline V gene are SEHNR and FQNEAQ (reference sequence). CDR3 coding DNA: TGTGCCAGCAGCCATACGGGGGCCTCGCTCTACAATGAGCAGTTCTTC. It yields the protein CASSHTGASLYNEQFF.

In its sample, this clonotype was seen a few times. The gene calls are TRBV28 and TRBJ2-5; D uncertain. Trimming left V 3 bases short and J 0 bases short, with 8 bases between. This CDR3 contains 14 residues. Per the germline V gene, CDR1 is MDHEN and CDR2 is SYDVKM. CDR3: CASSFLGYQETQYF. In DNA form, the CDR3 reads TGTGCCAGCAGTTTTCTGGGGTACCAAGAGACCCAGTACTTC.

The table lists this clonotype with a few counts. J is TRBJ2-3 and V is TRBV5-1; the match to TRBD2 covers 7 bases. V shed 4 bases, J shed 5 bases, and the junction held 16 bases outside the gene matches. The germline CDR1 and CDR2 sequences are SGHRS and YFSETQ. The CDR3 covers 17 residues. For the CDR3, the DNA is TGCGCCAGCAGCGCTAGTGACGGCGTCTGGGGGGGAGATACGCAGTATTTT. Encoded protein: CASSASDGVWGGDTQYF.

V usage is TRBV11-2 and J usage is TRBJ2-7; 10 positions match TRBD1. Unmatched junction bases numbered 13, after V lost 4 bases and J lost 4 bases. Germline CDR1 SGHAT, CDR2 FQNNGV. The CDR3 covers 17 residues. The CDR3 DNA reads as TGTGCCAGCAGCTCAGCCCCCGGGACAGGGGAAGTTTACGAGCAGTACTTC. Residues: CASSSAPGTGEVYEQYF. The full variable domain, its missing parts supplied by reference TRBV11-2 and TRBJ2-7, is EAGVAQSPRYKIIEKRQSVAFWCNPISGHATLYWYQQILGQGPKLLIQFQNNGVVDDSQLPKDRFSAERLKGVDSTLKIQPAKLEDSAVYLCASSSAPGTGEVYEQYFGPGTRLTVT.

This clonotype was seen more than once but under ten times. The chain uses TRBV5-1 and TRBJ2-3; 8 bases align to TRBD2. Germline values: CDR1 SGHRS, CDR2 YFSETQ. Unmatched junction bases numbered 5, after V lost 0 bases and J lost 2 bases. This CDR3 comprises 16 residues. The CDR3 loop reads CASSLDPGGATDTQYF. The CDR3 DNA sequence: TGCGCCAGCAGCTTGGATCCGGGGGGGGCCACAGATACGCAGTATTTT.

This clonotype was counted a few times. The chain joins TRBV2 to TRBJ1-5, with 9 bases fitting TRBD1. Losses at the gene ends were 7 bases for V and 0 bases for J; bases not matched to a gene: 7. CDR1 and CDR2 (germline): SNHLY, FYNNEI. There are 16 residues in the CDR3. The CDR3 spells CASIRDRDYSNQPQHF. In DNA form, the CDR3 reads TGTGCCAGCATCCGGGACAGGGACTATAGCAATCAGCCCCAGCATTTT.

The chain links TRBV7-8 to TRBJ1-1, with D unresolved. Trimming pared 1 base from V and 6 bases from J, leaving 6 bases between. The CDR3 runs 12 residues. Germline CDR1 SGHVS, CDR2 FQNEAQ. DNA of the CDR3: TGTGCCAGCAGCTTAGATTCGGCTGAAGCTTTCTTT. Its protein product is CASSLDSAEAFF.

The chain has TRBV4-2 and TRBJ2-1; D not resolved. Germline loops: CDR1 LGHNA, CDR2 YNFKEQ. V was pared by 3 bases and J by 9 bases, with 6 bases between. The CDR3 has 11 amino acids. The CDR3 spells CASSQYFEQFF. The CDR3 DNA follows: TGTGCCAGCAGCCAGTACTTTGAGCAGTTCTTC.

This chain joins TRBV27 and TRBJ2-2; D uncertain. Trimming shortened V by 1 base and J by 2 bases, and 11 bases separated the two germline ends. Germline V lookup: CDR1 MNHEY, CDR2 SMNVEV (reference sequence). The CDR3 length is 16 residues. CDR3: CASSLWPEINTGELFF. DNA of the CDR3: TGTGCCAGCAGTTTATGGCCGGAAATAAACACCGGGGAGCTGTTTTTT.

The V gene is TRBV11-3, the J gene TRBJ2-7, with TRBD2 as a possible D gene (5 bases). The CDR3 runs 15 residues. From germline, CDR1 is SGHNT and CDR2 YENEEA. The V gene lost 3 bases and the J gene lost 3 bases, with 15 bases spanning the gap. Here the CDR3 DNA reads TGTGCCAGCAGCTTTCCCCACGCGAGGGTCTACGAGCAGTACTTC. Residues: CASSFPHARVYEQYF.

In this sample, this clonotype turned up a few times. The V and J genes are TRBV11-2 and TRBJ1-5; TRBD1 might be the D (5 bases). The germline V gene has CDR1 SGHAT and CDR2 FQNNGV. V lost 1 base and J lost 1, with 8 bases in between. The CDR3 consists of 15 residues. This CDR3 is CASSLAWDSNQPQHF. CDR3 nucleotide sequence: TGTGCCAGCAGCTTAGCCTGGGACAGCAATCAGCCCCAGCATTTT.

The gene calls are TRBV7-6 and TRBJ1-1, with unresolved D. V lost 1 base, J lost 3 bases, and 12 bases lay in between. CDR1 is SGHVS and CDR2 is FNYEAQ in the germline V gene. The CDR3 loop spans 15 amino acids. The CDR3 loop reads CASSLVGGSYTEAFF. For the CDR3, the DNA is TGTGCCAGCAGCTTAGTGGGCGGAAGTTACACTGAAGCTTTCTTT.

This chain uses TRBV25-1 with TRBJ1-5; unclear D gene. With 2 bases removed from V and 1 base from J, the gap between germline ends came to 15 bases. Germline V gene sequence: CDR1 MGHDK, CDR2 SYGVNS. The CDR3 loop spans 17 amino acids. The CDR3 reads CASSEQDGVRSNQPQHF. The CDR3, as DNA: TGTGCCAGCAGTGAACAAGACGGGGTGCGGAGCAATCAGCCCCAGCATTTT.

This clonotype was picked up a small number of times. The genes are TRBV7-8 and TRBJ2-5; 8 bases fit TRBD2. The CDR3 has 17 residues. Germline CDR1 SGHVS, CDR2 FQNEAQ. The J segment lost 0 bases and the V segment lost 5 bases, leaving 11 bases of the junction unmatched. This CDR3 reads CASSRSGGLGYQETQYF. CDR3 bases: TGTGCCAGCAGCCGATCGGGGGGGCTTGGGTACCAAGAGACCCAGTACTTC.

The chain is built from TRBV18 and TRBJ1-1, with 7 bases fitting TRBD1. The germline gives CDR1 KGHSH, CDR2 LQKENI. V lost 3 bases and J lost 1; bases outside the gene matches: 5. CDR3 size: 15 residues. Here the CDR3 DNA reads TGTGCCAGCTCACCCGTGACAGGGCAGAACACTGAAGCTTTCTTT. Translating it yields CASSPVTGQNTEAFF.

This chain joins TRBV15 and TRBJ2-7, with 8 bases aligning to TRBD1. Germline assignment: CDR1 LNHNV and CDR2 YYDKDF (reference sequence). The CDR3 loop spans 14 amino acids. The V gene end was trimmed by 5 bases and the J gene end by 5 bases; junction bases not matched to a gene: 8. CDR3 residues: CATSAGTGANEQYF. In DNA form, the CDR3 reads TGTGCCACCAGCGCCGGGACAGGCGCGAACGAGCAGTACTTC. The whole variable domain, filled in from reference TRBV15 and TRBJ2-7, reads DAMVIQNPRYQVTQFGKPVTLSCSQTLNHNVMYWYQQKSSQAPKLLFHYYDKDFNNEADTPDNFQSRRPNTSFCFLDIRSPGLGDTAMYLCATSAGTGANEQYFGPGTRLTVT.

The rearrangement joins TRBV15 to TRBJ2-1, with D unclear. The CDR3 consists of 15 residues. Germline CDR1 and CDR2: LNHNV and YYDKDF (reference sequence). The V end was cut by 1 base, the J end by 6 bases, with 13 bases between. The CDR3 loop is CATSRGGPGRNEQFF. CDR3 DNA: TGTGCCACCAGCAGAGGTGGCCCCGGGCGCAATGAGCAGTTCTTC.

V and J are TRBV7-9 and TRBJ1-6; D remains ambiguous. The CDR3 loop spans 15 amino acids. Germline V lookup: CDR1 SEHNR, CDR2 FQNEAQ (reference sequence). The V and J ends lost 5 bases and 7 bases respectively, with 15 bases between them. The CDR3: CASSPWEGRNSPLHF. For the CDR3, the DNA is TGTGCCAGCAGCCCCTGGGAGGGTCGCAATTCACCCCTCCACTTT.

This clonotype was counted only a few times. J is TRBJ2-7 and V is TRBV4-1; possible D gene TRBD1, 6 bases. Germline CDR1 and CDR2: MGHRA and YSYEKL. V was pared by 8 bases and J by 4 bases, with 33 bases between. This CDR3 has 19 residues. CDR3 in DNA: TGCGCCAGCTCCTGGAACCCCCGGGGAAGGGACATCATCTGGTACGAGCAGTACTTC. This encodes CASSWNPRGRDIIWYEQYF.

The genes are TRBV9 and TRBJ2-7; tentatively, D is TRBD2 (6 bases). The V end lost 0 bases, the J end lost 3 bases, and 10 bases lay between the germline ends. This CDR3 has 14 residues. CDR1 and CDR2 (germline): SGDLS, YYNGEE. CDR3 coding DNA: TGTGCCAGCAGCGTAGGAGGCGGGAACTACGAGCAGTACTTC. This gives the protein CASSVGGGNYEQYF. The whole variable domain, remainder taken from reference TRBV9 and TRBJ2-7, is DSGVTQTPKHLITATGQRVTLRCSPRSGDLSVYWYQQSLDQGLQFLIQYYNGEERAKGNILERFSAQQFPDLHSELNLSSLELGDSALYFCASSVGGGNYEQYFGPGTRLTVT.

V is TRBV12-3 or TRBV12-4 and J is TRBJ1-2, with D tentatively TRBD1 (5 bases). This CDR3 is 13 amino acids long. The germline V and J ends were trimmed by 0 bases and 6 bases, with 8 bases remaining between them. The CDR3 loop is CASSLAGTHGYTF. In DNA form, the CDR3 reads TGTGCCAGCAGTTTAGCGGGGACCCATGGCTACACCTTC.

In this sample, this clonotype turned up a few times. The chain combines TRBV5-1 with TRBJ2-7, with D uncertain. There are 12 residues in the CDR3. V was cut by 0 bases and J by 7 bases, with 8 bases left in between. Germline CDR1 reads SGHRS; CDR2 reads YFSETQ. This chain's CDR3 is CASSLDLHEQYF. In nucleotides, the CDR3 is TGCGCCAGCAGCTTGGACCTTCATGAGCAGTACTTC.